This T cell receptor beta chain was profiled in a study of molecular identifiers for immune sequencing clone quantification. Regarding the study as a whole: Identical barcode-sharing TCR molecules could lead to underestimated sizes for highly expanded clones. Detecting spiked Jurkat TCR RNA from one cell among around 950,000 naive cells was reportedly possible. Whereas clones above 20 RNA copies held under 1% of naive-cell molecules, they held over 97% of effector molecules.

This clonotype turned up a few times. Its cognate antigen is unknown. TCRdb processed the PCR reads anew with MiXCR; each CDR3 protein has one entry. The top ten hold around 0.76% of the sample, which has fewer than 350,000 distinct CDR3 sequences, 24% seen once. Naive CD8 T cells were sorted as CD8+CD4-CCR7+CD45RA+. The sample taken for sequencing was naive CD8+ T cells from blood, with Jurkat cell RNA spiked in. The subset was: FACS-sorted CD8+CD4-CCR7+CD45RA+ naive T cells. This clonotype was obtained from a human donor in good health. Some libraries in this study had Jurkat cell RNA spiked in.

In DNA form, the CDR3 reads TGTGCCAGCAGCCGCCCCTGGAACACAGATACGCAGTATTTT. Encoded protein: CASSRPWNTDTQYF. The chain uses TRBV7-9 and TRBJ2-3; D unclear. This CDR3 is built from 14 residues. The V and J ends lost 5 bases and 2 bases respectively, with 11 bases between them. Germline V gives CDR1 SEHNR, CDR2 FQNEAQ (reference sequence).